The sample holds one count of the clone carrying this T cell receptor (beta chain). Its cognate antigen is unknown. A much bigger clone sits one base away, suggesting this may be a read error. This CDR3 is missing its conserved last phenylalanine or tryptophan, likely due to a read error. These data come from a study of glioma-infiltrating T cells. As for the study in general: Before surgery, glioma patients received dexamethasone for at most six days. Points from the study as a whole: Non-neoplastic patients had below-expected tissue-blood divergence, while all gliomas exceeded expectation. Patients with low tissue-blood divergence carried a signature set of shared blood CDR3 motifs.

The iRepertoire nested amplicon-rescue multiplex PCR amplified TCR alpha and beta CDR3s from RNA. TCRdb processed the multiplex PCR reads anew with MiXCR; each CDR3 protein has one entry. The sample lists 400,000 or so distinct CDR3 sequences, 41% occurring once. Germline assignment: CDR1 MGHRA and CDR2 YSYEKL. V was shortened by 4 bases and J by 0 bases, with 12 bases between the two germline ends. This CDR3 is built from 15 residues. Sequenced sample: glioma tissue, nonneoplastic brain tissue, or PBMCs (not recorded which). The clonotype was recovered from a human donor with low-grade glioma or glioblastoma, undergoing nonglioma brain surgery, or in good health (not recorded which). The rearrangement links TRBV4-1 to TRBJ1-1; no definite D call. The DNA of the CDR3 is TGCGCCAGCAGCCTAGACCAGGAGATGAACACTGAAGCTTTCTCT. Translated, it gives CASSLDQEMNTEAFS.